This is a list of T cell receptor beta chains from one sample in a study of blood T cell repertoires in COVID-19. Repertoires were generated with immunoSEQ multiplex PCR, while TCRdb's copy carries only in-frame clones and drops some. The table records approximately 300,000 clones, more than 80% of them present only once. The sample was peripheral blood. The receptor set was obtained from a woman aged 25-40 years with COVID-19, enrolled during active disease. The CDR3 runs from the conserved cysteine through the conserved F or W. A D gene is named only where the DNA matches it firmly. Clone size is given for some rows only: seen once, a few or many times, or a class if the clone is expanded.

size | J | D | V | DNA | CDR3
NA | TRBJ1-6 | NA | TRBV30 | TGTGCCTCCTCAGGGAGGTTCAATTCACCCCTCCACTTT | CASSGRFNSPLHF
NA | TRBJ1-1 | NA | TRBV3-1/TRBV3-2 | TGTGCCAGCAGTCTGGGACAAATAAACACTGAAGCTTTCTTT | CASSLGQINTEAFF
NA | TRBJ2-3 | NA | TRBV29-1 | TGCAGCGTTGAAGATCTAAGCGGGAGCACAGATACGCAGTATTTT | CSVEDLSGSTDTQYF
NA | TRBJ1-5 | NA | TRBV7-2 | TGTGCCAGCAGCTTAGCTACATATAGCAATCAGCCCCAGCATTTT | CASSLATYSNQPQHF
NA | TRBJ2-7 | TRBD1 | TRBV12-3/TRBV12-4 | TGTGCCAGCTCCCTGACAGGGGGCTACGAGCAGTACTTC | CASSLTGGYEQYF
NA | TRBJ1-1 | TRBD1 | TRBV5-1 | TGCGCCAGCAGCTTCCGTCCGGGGACAGCTGAAGCTTTCTTT | CASSFRPGTAEAFF
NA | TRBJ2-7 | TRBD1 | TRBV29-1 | TGCAGCGTTGAGCCCGGACAGGGCGACGAGCAGTACTTC | CSVEPGQGDEQYF
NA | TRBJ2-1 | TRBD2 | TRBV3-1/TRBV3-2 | TGTGCCAGCAGCCAAACCCGCGGGGGGCAGTTCTTC | CASSQTRGGQFF
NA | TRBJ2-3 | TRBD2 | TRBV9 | TGTGCCAGCAGCGCCCTTCCGTCTAGCGGGACGGTAGATACGCAGTATTTT | CASSALPSSGTVDTQYF
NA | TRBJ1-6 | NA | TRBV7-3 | TGTGCCAGCAGCTCTTCCGGGGATAATTCACCCCTCCACTTT | CASSSSGDNSPLHF
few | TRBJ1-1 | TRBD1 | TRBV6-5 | TGTGCCAGCAGTTCAGGGGGAAGGAACACTGAAGCTTTCTTT | CASSSGGRNTEAFF
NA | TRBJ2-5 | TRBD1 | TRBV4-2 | TGTGCCAGCAGCCAACCGGGACAGGGGGCGCAGACCCAGTACTTC | CASSQPGQGAQTQYF
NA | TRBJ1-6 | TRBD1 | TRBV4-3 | TGCGCCAGCAGCCAACAGACAGGGTGGAGGTCACCCCTCCACTTT | CASSQQTGWRSPLHF
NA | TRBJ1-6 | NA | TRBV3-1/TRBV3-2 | TGTGCCAGCAGCCAACAGGTCAGCTCCCTCTATAATTCACCCCTCCACTTT | CASSQQVSSLYNSPLHF
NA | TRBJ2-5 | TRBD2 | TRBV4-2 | TGTGCCAGCAGCCAAGGGCTAGCGGGAGGGCCGGGGGAGACCCAGTACTTC | CASSQGLAGGPGETQYF
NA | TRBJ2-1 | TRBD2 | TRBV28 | TGTGCCAGCAGACCGGGACTAGTCATCCATGAGCAGTTCTTC | CASRPGLVIHEQFF
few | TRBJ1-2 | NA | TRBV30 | TGTGCCTGGAAGGCGGGTTGGAGACCTTATGGCTACACCTTC | CAWKAGWRPYGYTF
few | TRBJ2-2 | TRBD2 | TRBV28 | TGTGCCAGCGGGGGGGTCGGGGAGCTGTTTTTT | CASGGVGELFF
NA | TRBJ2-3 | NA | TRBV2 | TGTGCCAGCAGTGAGGGGACTCGAGCTAGCACGCAGTATTTT | CASSEGTRASTQYF
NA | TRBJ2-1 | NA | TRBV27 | TGTGCCAGCAGTCCTACCGGGACAAACTACAATGAGCAGTTCTTC | CASSPTGTNYNEQFF
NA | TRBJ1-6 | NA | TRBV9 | TGTGCCAGCAGCCTGGAGGACTATAATTCACCCCTCCACTTT | CASSLEDYNSPLHF
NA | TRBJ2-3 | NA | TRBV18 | TGTGCCAGCTCACTAGTGAACACAGATACGCAGTATTTT | CASSLVNTDTQYF
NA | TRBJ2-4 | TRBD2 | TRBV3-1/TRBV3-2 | TGTGCCAGCAGCCAAGTGACTAGCGAGGGGTTAGCCAAAAACATTCAGTACTTC | CASSQVTSEGLAKNIQYF
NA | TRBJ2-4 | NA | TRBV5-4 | TGTGCCAGCAGCTCCCCGGGAGAAAATCAGTACTTC | CASSSPGENQYF
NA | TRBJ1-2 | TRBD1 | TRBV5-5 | TGTGCCAGCAGCTTTACAGGGGGCGTCTATGGCTACACCTTC | CASSFTGGVYGYTF
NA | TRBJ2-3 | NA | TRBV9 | TGTGCCAGCAGCCCCGGGATTTCCACAGATACGCAGTATTTT | CASSPGISTDTQYF
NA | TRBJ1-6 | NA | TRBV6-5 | TGTGCCGCCAAGACAGGTGGCGGGTGGCCCCTCCACTTT | CAAKTGGGWPLHF
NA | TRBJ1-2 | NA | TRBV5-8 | TGTGCCAGCAGCTACACCGGGGGACCCGGAATGTGGGGCTACACCTTC | CASSYTGGPGMWGYTF
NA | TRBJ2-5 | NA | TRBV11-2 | TGTGCCAGCAGCTTCACCGGGACCCAGTACTTC | CASSFTGTQYF
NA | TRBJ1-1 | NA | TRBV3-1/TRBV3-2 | TGTGCCAGCAGCCATGAGGTGAACACTGAAGCTTTCTTT | CASSHEVNTEAFF
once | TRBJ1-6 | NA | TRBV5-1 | TGCGCCAGCAGCTTGCTGACGGCAGGCGATAATTCACCCCTCCACTTT | CASSLLTAGDNSPLHF
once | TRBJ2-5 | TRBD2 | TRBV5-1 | TGCGCCAGCAGCGGCTTGGGACTAGCGGGAGGAGAGACCCAGTACTTC | CASSGLGLAGGETQYF
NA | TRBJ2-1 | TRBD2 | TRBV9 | TGTGCCAGCAGCCTAAAGGGACTAAACAATGAGCAGTTCTTC | CASSLKGLNNEQFF
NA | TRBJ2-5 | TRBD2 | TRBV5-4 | TGTGCCAGCAGCCCAGGACTAGCGGGAGAGGGCGAGACCCAGTACTTC | CASSPGLAGEGETQYF
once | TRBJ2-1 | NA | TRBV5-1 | TGCGCCAGCAGCCGGGGGACGAGCCCCAATGAGCAGTTCTTC | CASSRGTSPNEQFF
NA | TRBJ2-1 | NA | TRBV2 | TGTGCCAGCAGTGAACGTATGGGCGTTCCCTACAATGAGCAGTTCTTC | CASSERMGVPYNEQFF
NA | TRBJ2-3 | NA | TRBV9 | TGTGCCAGCAGCGTAGCGGAGGGGGATACGCAGTATTTT | CASSVAEGDTQYF
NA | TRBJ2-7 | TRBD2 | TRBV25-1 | TGTGCCAGCAGTGAACCGGGACTAGGTCGCTACGAGCAGTACTTC | CASSEPGLGRYEQYF
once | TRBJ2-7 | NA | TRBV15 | TGTGCCACCAGCTGGGGGGACGAGCAGTACTTC | CATSWGDEQYF
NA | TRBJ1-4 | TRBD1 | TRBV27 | TGTGCCAGCAGTATCCTCCGGGACAGGAGTAATGAAAAACTGTTTTTT | CASSILRDRSNEKLFF
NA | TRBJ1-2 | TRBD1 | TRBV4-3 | TGCGCCAGCAGCCAAGAGCCCGGACAGGGCGTTTCAGGCTACACCTTC | CASSQEPGQGVSGYTF
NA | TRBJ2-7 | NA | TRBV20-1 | TGCAGTGCTAAGAGGACCTACGAGCAGTACTTC | CSAKRTYEQYF
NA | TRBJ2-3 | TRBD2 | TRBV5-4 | TGTGCCAGCAGGCCGGGACTAGCGGGAGCGGATACGCAGTATTTT | CASRPGLAGADTQYF
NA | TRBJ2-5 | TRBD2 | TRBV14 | TGTGCCAGCAGCCAAGGACTAGCGGGAATCGAGACCCAGTACTTC | CASSQGLAGIETQYF
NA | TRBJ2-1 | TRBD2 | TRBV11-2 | TGTGCCAGCAGCTCGTCTAGCGGGAGGGTTATGAATGAGCAGTTCTTC | CASSSSSGRVMNEQFF
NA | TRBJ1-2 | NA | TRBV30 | TGTGCCTGGAGTGTACCGACAGCTCTCTATGGCTACACCTTC | CAWSVPTALYGYTF
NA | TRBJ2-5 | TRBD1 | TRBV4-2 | TGTGCCAGCAGCCAAGATGTCGGGACAGCCGAGACCCAGTACTTC | CASSQDVGTAETQYF
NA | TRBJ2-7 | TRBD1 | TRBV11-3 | TGTGCCAGCAGCCCGGGACAGGCCTACGAGCAGTACTTC | CASSPGQAYEQYF
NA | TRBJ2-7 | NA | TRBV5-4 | TGTGCCAGCAGCTTGAGAGGGCGCTTCTACGAGCAGTACTTC | CASSLRGRFYEQYF
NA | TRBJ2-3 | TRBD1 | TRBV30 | TGTGCCTGGAGTGTAAACCCACACAGGGGGCAAGCAGATACGCAGTATTTT | CAWSVNPHRGQADTQYF
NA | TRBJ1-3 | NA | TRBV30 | TGTGCCTGGGGGAGAGGCGGGCAATCTGGAAACACCATATATTTT | CAWGRGGQSGNTIYF
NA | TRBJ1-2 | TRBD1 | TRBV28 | TGTGCCAGCAGTCTCGACAGGGATCGAGAGTATGGCTACACCTTC | CASSLDRDREYGYTF
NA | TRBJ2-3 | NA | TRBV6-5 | TGTGCCAGCAGTTCGCCACGGGAACCCACAGATACGCAGTATTTT | CASSSPREPTDTQYF
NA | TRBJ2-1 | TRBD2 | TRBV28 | TGTGCCAGCAGTTTGTGGGAGGGTTTGTATGAGCAGTTCTTC | CASSLWEGLYEQFF
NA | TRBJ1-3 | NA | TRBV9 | TGTGCCAGCAGCGGAACAGGGTACGATGGAAACACCATATATTTT | CASSGTGYDGNTIYF